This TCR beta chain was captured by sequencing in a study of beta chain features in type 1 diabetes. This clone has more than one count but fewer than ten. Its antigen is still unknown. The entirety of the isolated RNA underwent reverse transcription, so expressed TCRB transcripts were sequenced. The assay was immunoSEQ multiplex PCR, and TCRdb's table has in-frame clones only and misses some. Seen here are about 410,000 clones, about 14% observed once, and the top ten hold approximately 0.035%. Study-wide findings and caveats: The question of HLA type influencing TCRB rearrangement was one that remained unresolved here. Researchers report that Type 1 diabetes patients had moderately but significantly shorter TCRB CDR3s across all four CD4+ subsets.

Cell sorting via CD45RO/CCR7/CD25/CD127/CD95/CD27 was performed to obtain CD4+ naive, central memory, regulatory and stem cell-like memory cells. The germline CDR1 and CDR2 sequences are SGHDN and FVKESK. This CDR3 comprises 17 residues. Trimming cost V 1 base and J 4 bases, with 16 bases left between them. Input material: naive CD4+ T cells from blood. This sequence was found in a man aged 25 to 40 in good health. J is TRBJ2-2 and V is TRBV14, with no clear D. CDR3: CASSQVTVGRSTGELFF. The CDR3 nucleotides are TGTGCCAGCAGCCAAGTGACCGTGGGTCGGTCCACCGGGGAGCTGTTTTTT. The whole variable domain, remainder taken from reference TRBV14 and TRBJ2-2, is EAGVTQFPSHSVIEKGQTVTLRCDPISGHDNLYWYRRVMGKEIKFLLHFVKESKQDESGMPNNRFLAERTGGTYSTLKVQPAELEDSGVYFCASSQVTVGRSTGELFFGEGSRLTVL.